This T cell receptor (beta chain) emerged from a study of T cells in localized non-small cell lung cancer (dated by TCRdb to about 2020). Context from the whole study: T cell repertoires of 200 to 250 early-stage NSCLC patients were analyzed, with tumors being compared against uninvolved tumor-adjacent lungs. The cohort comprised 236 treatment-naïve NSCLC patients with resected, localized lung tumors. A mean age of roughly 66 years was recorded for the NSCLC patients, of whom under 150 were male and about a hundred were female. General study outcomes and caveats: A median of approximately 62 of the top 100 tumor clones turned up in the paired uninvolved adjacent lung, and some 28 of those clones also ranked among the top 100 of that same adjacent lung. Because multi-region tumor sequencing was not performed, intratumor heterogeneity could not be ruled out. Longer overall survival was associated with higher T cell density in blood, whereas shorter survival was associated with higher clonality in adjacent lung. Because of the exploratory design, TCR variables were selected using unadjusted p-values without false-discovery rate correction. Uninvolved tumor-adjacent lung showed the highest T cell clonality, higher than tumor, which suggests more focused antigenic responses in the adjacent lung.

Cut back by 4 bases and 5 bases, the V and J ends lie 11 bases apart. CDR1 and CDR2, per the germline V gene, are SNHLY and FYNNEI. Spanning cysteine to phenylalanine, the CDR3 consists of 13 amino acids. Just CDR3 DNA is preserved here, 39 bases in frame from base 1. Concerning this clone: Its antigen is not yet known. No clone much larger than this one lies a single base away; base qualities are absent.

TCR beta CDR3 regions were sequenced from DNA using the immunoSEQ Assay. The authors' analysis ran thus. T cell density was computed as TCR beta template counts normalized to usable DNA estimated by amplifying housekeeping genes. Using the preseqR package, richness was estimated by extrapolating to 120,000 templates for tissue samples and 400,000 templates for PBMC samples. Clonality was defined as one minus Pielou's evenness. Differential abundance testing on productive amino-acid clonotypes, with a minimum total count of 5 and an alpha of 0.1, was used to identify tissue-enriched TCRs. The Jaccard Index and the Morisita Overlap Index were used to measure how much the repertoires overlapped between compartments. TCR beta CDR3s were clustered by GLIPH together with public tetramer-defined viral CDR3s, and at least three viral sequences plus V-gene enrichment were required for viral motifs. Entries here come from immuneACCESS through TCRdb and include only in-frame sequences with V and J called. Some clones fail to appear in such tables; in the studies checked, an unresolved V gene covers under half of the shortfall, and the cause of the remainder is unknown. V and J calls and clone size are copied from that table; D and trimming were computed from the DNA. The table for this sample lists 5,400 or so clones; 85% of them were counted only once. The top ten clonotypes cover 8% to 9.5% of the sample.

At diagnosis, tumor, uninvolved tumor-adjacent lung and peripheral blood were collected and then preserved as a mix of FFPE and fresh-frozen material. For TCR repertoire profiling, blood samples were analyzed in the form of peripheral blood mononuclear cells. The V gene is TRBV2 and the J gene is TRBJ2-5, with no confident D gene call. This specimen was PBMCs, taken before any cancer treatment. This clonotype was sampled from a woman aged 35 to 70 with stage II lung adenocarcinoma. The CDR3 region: CASSVDKTETQYF. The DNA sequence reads TGTGCCAGCAGTGTTGACAAAACGGAGACCCAGTACTTC.